This entry lists 18 T cell receptor beta chains sequenced from one sample in a study of blood T cells in healthy people across ages. It was with a sample-barcoded 5' primer and a J-beta primer mix that a second PCR of about 7 to 12 cycles was run. One entry per CDR3 protein results from TCRdb running MiXCR on the 5' RACE reads. The sample lists about 1.8 million distinct CDR3 sequences; around half were seen once. Sequences were obtained from blood. The source of these receptors is a woman aged 40 to 50 in good health.

Only a few counts were recorded for this clonotype. V gene TRBV10-3 combines with J gene TRBJ2-7, with 9 bases lining up with TRBD2. CDR1 and CDR2 from the germline V gene are ENHRY and SYGVKD. The CDR3 consists of 13 residues. With 7 bases clipped from V and 1 base from J, the junction kept 2 bases outside the gene matches. The CDR3 spells CAIKRGDSYEQYF. The CDR3 DNA follows: TGTGCCATCAAGCGGGGGGATTCCTACGAGCAGTACTTC.

This clonotype was seen a single time. The V and J genes are TRBV14 and TRBJ2-1; 10 nucleotides match TRBD2. The trim removed 5 bases at V and 0 bases at J, leaving 10 bases unmatched. CDR1 SGHDN and CDR2 FVKESK come from the germline V gene. This CDR3 region has 18 residues. As DNA, the CDR3 is TGTGCCAGCAGCGCTACTCGGACTAGCGGACACTCCTACAATGAGCAGTTCTTC. It codes for CASSATRTSGHSYNEQFF. Full variable domain (outside the CDR3, taken from reference TRBV14 and TRBJ2-1): EAGVTQFPSHSVIEKGQTVTLRCDPISGHDNLYWYRRVMGKEIKFLLHFVKESKQDESGMPNNRFLAERTGGTYSTLKVQPAELEDSGVYFCASSATRTSGHSYNEQFFGPGTRLTVL.

This clonotype came up many times. This sequence joins TRBV7-2 and TRBJ2-5; the D gene is possibly TRBD2 (6 bases). The V and J ends lost 5 bases and 2 bases respectively, with 18 bases between them. The CDR3 loop spans 16 amino acids. Germline loops: CDR1 SGHTA, CDR2 FQGNSA. CDR3 in amino acids: CASSPGIFGGQETQYF. The CDR3 DNA reads as TGTGCCAGCAGCCCCGGAATTTTCGGAGGGCAAGAGACCCAGTACTTC.

This clonotype has just a few counts. The V call is TRBV3-1, the J call TRBJ2-7, with TRBD2 matching 11 bases. The germline gives CDR1 LGHDT, CDR2 YNNKEL (reference sequence). J was trimmed by 4 bases and V by 1 base; bases with no gene match: 0. The CDR3 contains 14 residues. This CDR3 reads CASSQGTSGYEQYF. The CDR3 bases are TGTGCCAGCAGCCAAGGGACTAGCGGGTACGAGCAGTACTTC.

This chain uses TRBV2 with TRBJ2-1; 7 bases are a match to TRBD1. The DNA end is a closer match to TRBJ2-7, so the J assignment may be wrong. The CDR3 contains 17 residues. From germline, CDR1 is SNHLY and CDR2 FYNNEI. CDR3 in DNA: TGTGCCAGCAGTTCTTCTGTTCAGGGGGAGTTCTACAATGAGCAGTACTTC. It is translated as CASSSSVQGEFYNEQYF.

This clonotype was observed a single time. The DNA of the CDR3 is TGTGCCACCTCGACAGAATACAATGAGCAGTTCTTC. Its protein product is CATSTEYNEQFF. V usage is TRBV4-2 and J usage is TRBJ2-1; the D gene is possibly TRBD1 (5 bases). The CDR3 contains 12 residues. Trimming stripped 10 bases from V and 4 bases from J, with 11 bases between. Per the germline V gene, CDR1 is LGHNA and CDR2 is YNFKEQ.

This chain connects TRBV6-1 to TRBJ2-4; 11 positions agree with TRBD1. The ends lost 3 bases at V and 4 bases at J; junction bases unmatched: 2. This CDR3 has 15 amino acids. Germline V gene sequence: CDR1 MNHNS, CDR2 SASEGT. CDR3 in amino acids: CASSDGTGGKNIQYF. The DNA of the CDR3 is TGTGCCAGCAGTGATGGGACAGGGGGTAAAAACATTCAGTACTTC.

This clonotype was detected only a few times. This chain uses TRBV9 with TRBJ2-1, with 11 bases lining up with TRBD2. J was trimmed by 4 bases and V by 2 bases; bases with no gene match: 5. Per the germline V gene, CDR1 is SGDLS and CDR2 is YYNGEE. This CDR3 is 16 amino acids long. Written as DNA, the CDR3 is TGTGCCAGCAGCGTCATAGCGGGGGGGCCTTACAATGAGCAGTTCTTC. The encoded protein is CASSVIAGGPYNEQFF.

The rearrangement joins TRBV11-2 to TRBJ2-3; 11 bases are a match to TRBD2. The CDR3 covers 18 residues. In germline, CDR1 is SGHAT, CDR2 FQNNGV. Trimming took 2 bases from V and 0 from J; bases not matched to a gene: 7. CDR3 DNA sequence: TGTGCCAGCAGCTTAAGTCTAGCGGGGGGCGATAGCACAGATACGCAGTATTTT. As protein: CASSLSLAGGDSTDTQYF.

The rearrangement joins TRBV11-2 to TRBJ2-7; D is undetermined. Trimming pared 0 bases from V and 0 bases from J, leaving 9 bases between. CDR3 size: 15 residues. The germline gives CDR1 SGHAT, CDR2 FQNNGV. CDR3 sequence: CASSLEPIDSYEQYF. The CDR3 DNA reads as TGTGCCAGCAGCTTAGAACCGATCGACTCCTACGAGCAGTACTTC. The full variable domain, rest sourced from reference TRBV11-2 and TRBJ2-7, is EAGVAQSPRYKIIEKRQSVAFWCNPISGHATLYWYQQILGQGPKLLIQFQNNGVVDDSQLPKDRFSAERLKGVDSTLKIQPAKLEDSAVYLCASSLEPIDSYEQYFGPGTRLTVT.

The chain employs TRBV6-2 or TRBV6-3 and TRBJ2-1, with 7 bases aligning to TRBD1. V dropped 5 bases and J dropped 6; count of bases not matched to a gene: 7. The CDR3 is 14 amino acids. Germline-derived CDR1 and CDR2 are MNHEY and SVGEGT. The CDR3 DNA follows: TGTGCCAGCAGTCCATGGACAGGCTTCAATGAGCAGTTCTTC. It translates to CASSPWTGFNEQFF.

There are a few counts of this clonotype. This chain links TRBV10-3 with TRBJ2-5; D could derive from TRBD1 or TRBD2 (5 bases each). This CDR3 region has 15 residues. Germline V CDR1 and CDR2: ENHRY, SYGVKD. The germline V and J ends were trimmed by 6 bases and 4 bases, with 18 bases remaining between them. CDR3 in amino acids: CAIRDLDGARETQYF. CDR3 nucleotide sequence: TGTGCCATCAGGGACTTAGACGGGGCGCGAGAGACCCAGTACTTC.

The chain couples TRBV7-8 to TRBJ1-6; a possible D gene is TRBD1 (6 bases). The CDR3 has 18 amino acids. From germline, CDR1 is SGHVS and CDR2 FQNEAQ. Deletions cut 5 bases from V and 8 bases from J, with 25 bases between. The CDR3 region is CASSPLTGTGIMDSPLHF. DNA of the CDR3: TGTGCCAGCAGCCCCCTAACAGGGACGGGGATAATGGATTCACCCCTCCACTTT.

The J gene is TRBJ2-1, the V gene TRBV6-6; 7 bases fit TRBD2. The germline CDR1 and CDR2 sequences are MNHNY and SVGAGI (reference sequence). The V gene end was trimmed by 3 bases and the J gene end by 7 bases; junction bases not matched to a gene: 6. The CDR3 consists of 14 residues. The CDR3 spells CASSYYLAANEQFF. DNA for the CDR3: TGTGCCAGCAGTTATTATCTAGCGGCGAATGAGCAGTTCTTC.

This clonotype was recorded a few times. This chain links TRBV4-3 with TRBJ2-4, with TRBD1 matching 12 bases. The V gene end was trimmed by 0 bases and the J gene end by 6 bases; junction bases not matched to a gene: 6. CDR3 length: 17 residues. Germline loops: CDR1 LGHNA, CDR2 YSLEER. CDR3 residues: CASSQEGTGGFGNIQYF. DNA for the CDR3: TGCGCCAGCAGCCAAGAGGGGACAGGGGGCTTCGGAAACATTCAGTACTTC.

The chain combines TRBV7-9 with TRBJ1-1; D remains ambiguous. CDR1 SEHNR and CDR2 FQNEAQ come from the germline V gene (reference sequence). The CDR3 is 12 amino acids. V lost 5 bases, J lost 7 bases, and 11 bases lay in between. CDR3 nucleotides: TGTGCCAGCAGCCCCTCAAGATTTGAAGCTTTCTTT. Protein: CASSPSRFEAFF.

The gene calls are TRBV28 and TRBJ2-3; D may correspond to TRBD1 or TRBD2 (5 bases each). Trimming shortened V by 6 bases and J by 2 bases, and 12 bases separated the two germline ends. Germline V gene sequence: CDR1 MDHEN, CDR2 SYDVKM. The CDR3 is made up of 14 amino acids. CDR3 region: CASRVTGPTDTQYF. DNA of the CDR3: TGTGCCAGCAGGGTTACGGGGCCCACAGATACGCAGTATTTT.

This chain uses TRBV5-1 with TRBJ2-1; TRBD1 matches 7 bases. Germline V gene data show CDR1 as SGHRS and CDR2 as YFSETQ. The V segment lost 3 bases and the J segment 6 bases; nucleotides outside the gene matches: 12. This CDR3 is built from 16 residues. Here the CDR3 reads CASSSKQGLTGNEQFF. As DNA, the CDR3 is TGCGCCAGCAGCTCGAAACAGGGGTTAACGGGCAATGAGCAGTTCTTC.